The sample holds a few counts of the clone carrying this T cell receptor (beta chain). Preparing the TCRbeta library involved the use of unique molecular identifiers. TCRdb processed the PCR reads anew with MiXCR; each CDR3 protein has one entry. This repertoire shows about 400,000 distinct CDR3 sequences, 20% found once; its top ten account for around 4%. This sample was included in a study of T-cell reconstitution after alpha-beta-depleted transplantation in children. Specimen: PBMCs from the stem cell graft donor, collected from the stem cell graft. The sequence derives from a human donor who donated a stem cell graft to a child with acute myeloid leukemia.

The CDR3 loop reads CAIDGRGSDSNQPQHF. The CDR3 DNA reads TGTGCCATCGACGGCAGGGGATCAGATAGCAATCAGCCCCAGCATTTT. The rearrangement joins TRBV10-3 to TRBJ1-5; a possible D gene is TRBD1 (6 bases). CDR3 length: 16 amino acids. V gave up 8 bases and J gave up 0 bases, with 17 bases separating them. Germline V gives CDR1 ENHRY, CDR2 SYGVKD.